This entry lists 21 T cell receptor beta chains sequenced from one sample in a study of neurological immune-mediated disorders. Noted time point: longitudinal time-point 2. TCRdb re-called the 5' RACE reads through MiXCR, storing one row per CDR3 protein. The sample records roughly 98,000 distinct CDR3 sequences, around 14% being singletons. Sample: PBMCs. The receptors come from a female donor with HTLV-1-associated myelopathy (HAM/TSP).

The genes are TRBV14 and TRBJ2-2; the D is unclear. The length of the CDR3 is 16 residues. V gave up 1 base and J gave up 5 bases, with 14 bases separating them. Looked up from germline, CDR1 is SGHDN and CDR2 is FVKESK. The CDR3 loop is CASSQGGGVYTGELFF. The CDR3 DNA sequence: TGTGCCAGCAGCCAAGGCGGTGGGGTGTATACCGGGGAGCTGTTTTTT.

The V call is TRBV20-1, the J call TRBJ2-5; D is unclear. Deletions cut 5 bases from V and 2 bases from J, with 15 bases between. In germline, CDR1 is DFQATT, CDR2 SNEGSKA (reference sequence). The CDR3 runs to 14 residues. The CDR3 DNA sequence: TGCAGTGCTCTAGATATCATGGGACAAGAGACCCAGTACTTC. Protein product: CSALDIMGQETQYF.

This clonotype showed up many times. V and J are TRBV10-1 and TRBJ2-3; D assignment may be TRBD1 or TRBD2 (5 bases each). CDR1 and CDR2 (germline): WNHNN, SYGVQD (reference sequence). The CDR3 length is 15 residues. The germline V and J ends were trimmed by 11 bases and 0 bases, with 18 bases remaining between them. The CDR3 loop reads CARGRRNISTDTQYF. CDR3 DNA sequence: TGCGCCCGGGGCCGCAGAAATATCAGCACAGATACGCAGTATTTT.

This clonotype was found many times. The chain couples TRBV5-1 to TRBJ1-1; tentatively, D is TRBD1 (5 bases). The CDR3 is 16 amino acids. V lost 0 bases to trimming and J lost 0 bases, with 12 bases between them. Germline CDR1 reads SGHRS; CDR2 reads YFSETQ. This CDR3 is CASSLGGGSMNTEAFF. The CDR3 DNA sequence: TGCGCCAGCAGCTTGGGGGGCGGCTCCATGAACACTGAAGCTTTCTTT.

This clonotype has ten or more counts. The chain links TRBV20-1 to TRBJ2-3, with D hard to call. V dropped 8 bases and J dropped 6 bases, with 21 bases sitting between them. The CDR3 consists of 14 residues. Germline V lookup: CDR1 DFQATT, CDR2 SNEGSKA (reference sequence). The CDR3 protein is CSTRPGFLGDTQYF. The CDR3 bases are TGCAGTACGAGACCGGGTTTTCTGGGGGATACGCAGTATTTT.

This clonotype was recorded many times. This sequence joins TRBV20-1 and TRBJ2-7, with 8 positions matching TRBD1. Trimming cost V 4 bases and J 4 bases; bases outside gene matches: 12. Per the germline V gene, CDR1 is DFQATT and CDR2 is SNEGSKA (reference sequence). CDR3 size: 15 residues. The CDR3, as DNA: TGCAGTGCTAATAGCGAGGACAGGGACGGATACGAGCAGTACTTC. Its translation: CSANSEDRDGYEQYF.

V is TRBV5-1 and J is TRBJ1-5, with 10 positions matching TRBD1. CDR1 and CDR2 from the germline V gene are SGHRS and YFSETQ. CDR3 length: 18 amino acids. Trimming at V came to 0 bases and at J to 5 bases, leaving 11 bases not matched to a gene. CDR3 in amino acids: CASSLDPPGQGTDQPQHF. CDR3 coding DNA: TGCGCCAGCAGCTTGGACCCACCGGGACAGGGGACGGATCAGCCCCAGCATTTT.

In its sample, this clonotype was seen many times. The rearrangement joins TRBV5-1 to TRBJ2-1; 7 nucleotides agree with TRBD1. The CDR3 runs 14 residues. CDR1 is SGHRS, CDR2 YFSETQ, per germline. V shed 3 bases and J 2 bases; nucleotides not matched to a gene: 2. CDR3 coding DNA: TGCGCCAGCAGCTCGGGACAGCCCTACAATGAGCAGTTCTTC. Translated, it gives CASSSGQPYNEQFF.

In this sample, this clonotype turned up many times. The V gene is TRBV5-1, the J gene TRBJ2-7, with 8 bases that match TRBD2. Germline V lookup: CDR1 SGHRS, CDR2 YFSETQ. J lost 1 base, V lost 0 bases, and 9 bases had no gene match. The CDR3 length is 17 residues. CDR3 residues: CASSLANERGRSYEQYF. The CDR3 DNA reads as TGCGCCAGCAGCTTGGCCAACGAGCGGGGGCGATCCTACGAGCAGTACTTC.

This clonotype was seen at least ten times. CDR3 sequence reads: CASSPAGPPPWACEQYF. CDR3 sequence (DNA): TGTGCCAGCAGCCCGGCGGGACCCCCCCCTTGGGCCTGCGAGCAGTACTTC. The chain links TRBV12-3 or TRBV12-4 to TRBJ2-7; TRBD2 might be the D (6 bases). The CDR3 length is 17 residues. The ends were cut back, 6 bases at V and 6 bases at J, with 27 bases in the middle.

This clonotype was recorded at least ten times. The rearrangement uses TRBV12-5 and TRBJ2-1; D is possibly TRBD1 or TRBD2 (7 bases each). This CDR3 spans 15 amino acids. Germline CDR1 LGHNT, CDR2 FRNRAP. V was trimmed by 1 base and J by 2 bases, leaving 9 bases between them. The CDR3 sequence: CASGLAGGAYNEQFF. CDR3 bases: TGTGCTAGTGGTTTGGCAGGGGGGGCCTACAATGAGCAGTTCTTC.

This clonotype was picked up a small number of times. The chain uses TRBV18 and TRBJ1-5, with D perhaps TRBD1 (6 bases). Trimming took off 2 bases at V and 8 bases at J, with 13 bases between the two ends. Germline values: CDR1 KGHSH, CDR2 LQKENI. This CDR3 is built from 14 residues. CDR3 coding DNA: TGTGCCAGCTCACCAGCAGGGGTTGGGAAGCCCCAGCATTTT. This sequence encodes CASSPAGVGKPQHF.

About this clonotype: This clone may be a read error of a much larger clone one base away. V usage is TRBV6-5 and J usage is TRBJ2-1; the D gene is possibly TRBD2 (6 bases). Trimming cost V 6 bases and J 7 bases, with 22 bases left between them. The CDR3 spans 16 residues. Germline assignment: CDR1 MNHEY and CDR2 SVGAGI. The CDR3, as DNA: TGTGCCAGCAGGAAGGAGGGGTCCCTAAGGGTAAATGAGCAGTTCTTC. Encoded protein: CASRKEGSLRVNEQFF.

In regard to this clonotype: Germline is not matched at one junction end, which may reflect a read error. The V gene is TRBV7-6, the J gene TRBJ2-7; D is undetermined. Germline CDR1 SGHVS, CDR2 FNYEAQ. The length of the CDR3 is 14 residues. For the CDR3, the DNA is TGTTCCAGCAGCCTGACACTCATCGGCGGCGAGCAGTACTTC. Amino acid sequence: CSSSLTLIGGEQYF. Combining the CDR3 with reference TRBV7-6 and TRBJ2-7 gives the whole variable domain GAGVSQSPRYKVTKRGQDVALRCDPISGHVSLYWYRQALGQGPEFLTYFNYEAQQDKSGLPNDRFSAERPEGSISTLTIQRTEQRDSAMYRCSSSLTLIGGEQYFGPGTRLTVT.

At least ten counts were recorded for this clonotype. This chain's CDR3 is CAISEFGTDTQYF. The CDR3 DNA sequence: TGTGCCATTTCGGAGTTCGGTACAGATACGCAGTATTTT. The V and J genes are TRBV10-3 and TRBJ2-3, with no clear D. This CDR3 spans 13 amino acids. V was pared by 9 bases and J by 3 bases, with 13 bases between. Germline CDR1 ENHRY, CDR2 SYGVKD.

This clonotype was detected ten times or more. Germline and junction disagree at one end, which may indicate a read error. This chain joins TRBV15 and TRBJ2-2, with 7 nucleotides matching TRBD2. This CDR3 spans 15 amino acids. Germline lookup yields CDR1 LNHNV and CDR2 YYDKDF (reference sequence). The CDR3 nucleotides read TGTGCTACCAGCAGAGATAGGCGGGGGACCGGGGAGCTGTTTTTT. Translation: CATSRDRRGTGELFF.

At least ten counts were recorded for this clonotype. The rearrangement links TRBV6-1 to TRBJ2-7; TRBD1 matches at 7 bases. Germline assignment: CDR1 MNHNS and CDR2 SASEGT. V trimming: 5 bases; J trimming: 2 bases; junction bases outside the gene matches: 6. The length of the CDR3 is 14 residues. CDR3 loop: CASSLRDSPYEQYF. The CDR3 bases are TGTGCCAGCAGTCTCCGGGACAGTCCCTACGAGCAGTACTTC.

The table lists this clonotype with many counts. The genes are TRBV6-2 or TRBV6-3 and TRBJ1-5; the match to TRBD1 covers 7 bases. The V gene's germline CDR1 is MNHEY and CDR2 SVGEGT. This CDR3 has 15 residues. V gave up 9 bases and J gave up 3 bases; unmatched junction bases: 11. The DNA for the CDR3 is TGTGCCAGTTCGATGGGGACAGCTCACAATCAGCCCCAGCATTTT. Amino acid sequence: CASSMGTAHNQPQHF.

The CDR3 loop reads CASSFSGTGDGTDTQYF. The CDR3 nucleotides read TGTGCCAGCAGCTTCTCCGGGACTGGAGACGGCACAGATACGCAGTATTTT. This chain joins TRBV7-2 and TRBJ2-3; maybe TRBD2 (6 bases). Germline CDR1 and CDR2: SGHTA and FQGNSA. Trimming cost V 3 bases and J 1 base, with 17 bases left between them. The CDR3 contains 17 residues.

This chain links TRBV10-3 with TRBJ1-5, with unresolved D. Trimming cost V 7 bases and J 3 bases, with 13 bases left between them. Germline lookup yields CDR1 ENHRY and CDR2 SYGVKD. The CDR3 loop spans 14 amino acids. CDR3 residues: CAITWTVPNQPQHF. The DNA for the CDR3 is TGTGCCATCACTTGGACGGTTCCCAATCAGCCCCAGCATTTT.

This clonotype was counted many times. CDR3 DNA sequence: TGTGCCAGCAGCCAGCGGGGGGGGGACACAGATACGCAGTATTTT. This encodes CASSQRGGDTDTQYF. The chain uses TRBV7-2 and TRBJ2-3; 10 bases fit TRBD2. This CDR3 has 15 residues. The V gene's germline CDR1 is SGHTA and CDR2 FQGNSA. J gave up 2 bases and V 5 bases, and 4 bases lay outside the gene matches.